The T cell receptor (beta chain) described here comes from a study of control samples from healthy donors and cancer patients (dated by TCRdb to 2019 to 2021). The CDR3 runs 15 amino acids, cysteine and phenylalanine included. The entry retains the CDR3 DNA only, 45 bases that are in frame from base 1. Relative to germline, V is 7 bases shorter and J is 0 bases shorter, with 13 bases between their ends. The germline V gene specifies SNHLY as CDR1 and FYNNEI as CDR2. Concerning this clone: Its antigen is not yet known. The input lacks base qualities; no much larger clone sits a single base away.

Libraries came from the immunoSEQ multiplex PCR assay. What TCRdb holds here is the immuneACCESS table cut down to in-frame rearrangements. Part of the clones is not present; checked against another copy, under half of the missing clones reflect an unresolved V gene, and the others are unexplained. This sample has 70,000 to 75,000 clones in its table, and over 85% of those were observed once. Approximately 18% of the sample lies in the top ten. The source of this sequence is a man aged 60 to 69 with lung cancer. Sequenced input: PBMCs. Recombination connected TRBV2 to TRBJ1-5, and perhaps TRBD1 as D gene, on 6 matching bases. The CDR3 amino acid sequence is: CASKERDTSNQPQHF. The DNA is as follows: TGTGCCAGCAAGGAACGGGACACTAGCAATCAGCCCCAGCATTTT.